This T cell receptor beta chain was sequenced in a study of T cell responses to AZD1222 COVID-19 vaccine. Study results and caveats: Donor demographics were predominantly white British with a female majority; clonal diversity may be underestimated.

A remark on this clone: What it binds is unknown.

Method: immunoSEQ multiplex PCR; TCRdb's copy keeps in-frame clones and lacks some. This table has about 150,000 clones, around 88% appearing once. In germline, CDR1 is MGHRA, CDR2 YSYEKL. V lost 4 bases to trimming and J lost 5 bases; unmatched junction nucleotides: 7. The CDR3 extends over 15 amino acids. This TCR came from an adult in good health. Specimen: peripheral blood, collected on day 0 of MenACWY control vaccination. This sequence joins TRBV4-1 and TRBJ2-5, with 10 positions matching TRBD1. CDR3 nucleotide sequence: TGCGCCAGCAGCCTTGACAGGGGGCTGGGCGAGACCCAGTACTTC. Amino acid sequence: CASSLDRGLGETQYF.